This is a list of T cell receptor beta chains from one sample in a study of CD8+CD57+ T cells in acquired aplastic anemia. TCRdb fed the reads into MiXCR, producing one record per CDR3 protein. The data show a few hundred thousand distinct CDR3 sequences, 82% seen once. Sequencing input: sorted CD4+, CD8+, or CD8+CD57+ T cells (not recorded which) from PBMCs. These receptors were taken from a human donor with aplastic anemia. Each CDR3 is given with its conserved first and last residue. Each record gives: J gene, V gene, D gene, clone size, CDR3 protein, CDR3 DNA. The D gene is left open where the match is weak. Rows may omit the clone size; those that give it use once, few, many or a size class.

TRBJ2-5 TRBV29-1 . . CSASRTESQETQYF TGCAGCGCGAGCAGGACAGAAAGCCAAGAGACGCAGTATTTC
TRBJ1-1 TRBV2 . . CASSENPRFHTEAFF TGTGCCAGCAGTGAAAACCCCAGATTTCACACTGAAGCTTTCTTT
TRBJ1-2 TRBV7-2 . . CASSAAYPQGSYTF TGTGCCAGCAGCGCGGCTTACCCCCAGGGAAGCTACACATTC
TRBJ2-2 TRBV2 . . CASSVSGSGELFF TGTGCCAGCAGCGTGTCGGGCTCAGGGGAGCTGTTTTTT
TRBJ2-7 TRBV2 . few CASGDGGTDRQYF TGTGCCAGCGGGGACGGGGGCACGGATAGGCAGTACTTC
TRBJ1-5 TRBV7-9 TRBD1 . CASSLEGAGETQYF TGTGCCAGCAGCTTAGAGGGGGCCGGGGAGACCCAGTACTTT
TRBJ1-1 TRBV7-2 . . CASSLVLTTEALSFF TGTGCCAGCAGCTTAGTACTGACCACTGAAGCTTTATCTTTCTTT
TRBJ2-1 TRBV7-3 . . CASSPQQGGEQFF TGTGCCAGCAGCCCACAACAGGGCGGGGAGCAGTTCTTC
TRBJ1-1 TRBV7-9 TRBD1 . CASSEGGTGVIFEAFF TGTGCCAGCAGCGAAGGGGGGACAGGGGTGATTTTTGAAGCTTTCTTT
TRBJ2-7 TRBV7-9 TRBD1 . CASSRQGNGEEQYF TGTGCCAGCAGCAGACAGGGAAACGGCGAGGAGCAGTACTTC
TRBJ1-5 TRBV7-9 . . CASSEPYGRHTQHF TGTGCCAGCAGTGAACCATATGGCAGGCACACCCAGCATTTT
TRBJ2-3 TRBV7-8 TRBD1 . CASSLTGGADYDYQYF TGTGCCAGCAGCTTGACAGGGGGCGCCGACTATGACTACCAGTATTTT
TRBJ1-2 TRBV7-2 . . CASSLAGGPVTQYFTF TGTGCCAGCAGCTTAGCGGGAGGTCCCGTCACGCAGTATTTTACCTTC
TRBJ1-6 TRBV5-1 . . CASSSHSIRSPLHF TGCGCCAGCAGCTCGCATTCAATCAGGTCACCCCTCCACTTT
TRBJ1-2 TRBV9 TRBD1 . CASGTGGYGYTF TGTGCCAGCGGGACAGGGGGCTATGGCTACACCTTC
TRBJ1-2 TRBV19 . . CASSLGGGSYNGYFF TGTGCCAGTAGTTTAGGTGGCGGGTCCTACAATGGCTACTTCTTC
TRBJ2-3 TRBV7-2 . . CASSVGGGFSYEQF TGTGCCAGCAGCGTAGGAGGAGGCTTTTCCTACGAGCAGTTT
TRBJ1-6 TRBV7-9 TRBD1 . CASSLGTAYYYTPLHF TGTGCCAGCAGCCTCGGGACAGCCTATTACTACACCCCCCTCCACTTT
TRBJ1-2 TRBV7-3 TRBD1 . CASSLGLTGNTDAF TGTGCCAGCAGCTTAGGTCTGACAGGGAACACTGACGCCTTC
TRBJ2-1 TRBV7-2 TRBD2 . CASSLHSGSDGEQF TGTGCCAGCAGCTTGCATAGCGGGTCGGACGGGGAGCAGTTC
TRBJ2-2 TRBV29-1 . . CSVDSETGELFF TGCAGCGTAGATAGCGAGACCGGGGAGCTGTTTTTT
TRBJ1-2 TRBV7-3 . . CASSWGGGSMCGDTF .
TRBJ1-2 TRBV19 . . CASSIDETVYGYTF TGTGCCAGTAGTATAGATGAGACAGTTTATGGCTACACCTTC
TRBJ2-1 TRBV7-8 TRBD2 . CASSFAGGAETHEQFF TGTGCCAGCAGCTTTGCGGGAGGTGCCGAGACGCATGAGCAGTTCTTC
TRBJ1-1 TRBV20-1 . once CSATMEDRSEAFF TGCAGTGCTACAATGGAGGATAGGTCTGAAGCTTTCTTT
TRBJ2-5 TRBV9 TRBD2 . CASSPWTSGSNETQYF TGTGCCAGCAGCCCCTGGACTAGCGGGAGTAATGAGACCCAGTACTTC
TRBJ1-5 TRBV7-9 . few CASSLTTSNQPQHF TGTGCCAGCAGCTTAACTACGAGCAATCAGCCCCAGCATTTT
TRBJ2-1 TRBV10-3 . few CASSQGGGNGQDEQLF TGTGCCAGCAGTCAGGGGGGCGGAAACGGACAGGATGAGCAGCTGTTC
TRBJ1-5 TRBV27 . . CASSSRRGRPYEHF TGTGCCAGCAGTTCAAGGCGGGGGAGGCCCTACGAGCATTTT
TRBJ1-1 TRBV7-9 TRBD1 . CASSLALTGNTEAAFF TGTGCCAGCAGCTTAGCTCTGACAGGGAACACTGAAGCTGCTTTCTTT
TRBJ1-6 TRBV2 TRBD1 . CASSPLGDRISPLHF TGTGCCAGCAGCCCCCTCGGGGACAGAATATCACCCCTCCACTTT
TRBJ2-3 TRBV6-6 . . CASSVGVGRSADTQYF TGTGCCAGCAGCGTAGGGGTAGGGAGGTCTGCAGATACGCAGTACTTT
TRBJ1-6 TRBV7-6 . . CASSLRAYNSPLHLHF TGTGCCAGCAGCTTGAGGGCCTATAATTCACCCCTCCACCTCCACTTT
TRBJ2-2 TRBV2 . . CATVAGDTGAQFF TGTGCCACCGTGGCAGGGGACACCGGTGCGCAGTTTTTT
TRBJ2-3 TRBV7-8 . . CASSLAGGGEATQF TGTGCCAGCAGCTTAGCGGGGGGTGGGGAGGCGACCCAGTTT
TRBJ1-2 TRBV5-6 . . CASSLRDGGLDYGYTF TGTGCCAGCAGCTTGCGGGACGGGGGCTTGGACTATGGCTACACCTTC
TRBJ2-7 TRBV2 . once CASMNWVQREQYF TGTGCCAGTATGAATTGGGTGCAAAGGGAGCAGTACTTC
TRBJ2-7 TRBV2 . . CASRYAATDTQYF TGTGCCAGCAGGTACGCGGCTACCGACACGCAGTACTTC
TRBJ2-1 TRBV12-5 TRBD2 . CASGLVRTSANNEQFF TGTGCTAGTGGTTTGGTACGCACTAGCGCAAACAATGAGCAGTTCTTC
TRBJ2-1 TRBV7-2 . . CASSFVSRGAYEQFF TGTGCCAGCAGCTTTGTCAGCAGGGGGGCGTATGAGCAGTTCTTC
TRBJ2-5 TRBV7-2 . . CASSLVASPDTQYF TGTGCCAGCAGCTTAGTGGCCAGTCCCGATACGCAGTATTTC
TRBJ2-7 TRBV7-2 . . CATSGRALGEQYFF .
TRBJ1-3 TRBV5-4 . . CASSFTSAIYF TGTGCCAGCAGCTTTACTAGCGCAATATATTTT
TRBJ2-3 TRBV7-2 TRBD1 . CASSNGQGSQETQTQYF TGTGCCAGCAGCAATGGACAGGGGTCTCAAGAGACCCAGACGCAGTATTTT
TRBJ1-1 TRBV27 . many CASSYGPNTEAFF TGTGCCAGCAGTTACGGTCCGAACACTGAAGCTTTCTTT
TRBJ2-7 TRBV2 . . CASSDKRTDTQYF TGCGCCAGCAGTGACAAGCGGACCGATACGCAGTACTTC
TRBJ1-4 TRBV9 . once CASSESSDKQINEKLFF TGTGCCAGCAGTGAGTCTTCAGATAAACAAATTAATGAAAAACTGTTTTTT
TRBJ1-2 TRBV10-3 . . CAISVGSGGAGYGYTF TGTGCCATCAGTGTGGGTAGCGGGGGGGCTGGCTATGGCTACACCTTC